A single sample gave rise to the 21 T cell receptor beta chains below, sequenced in a study of blood T cell repertoires in COVID-19. Method: immunoSEQ multiplex PCR; TCRdb's copy keeps in-frame clones and lacks some. This table has about 190,000 clones, approximately 79% appearing once. The sequencing input was peripheral blood. The origin of the receptors is a man aged 50 or older who had recovered from COVID-19.

V is TRBV27 and J is TRBJ2-7; 7 nucleotides line up with TRBD2. Germline loops: CDR1 MNHEY, CDR2 SMNVEV (reference sequence). CDR3 length equals 13 residues. The V gene end was trimmed by 1 base and the J gene end by 3 bases; junction bases not matched to a gene: 0. CDR3 DNA sequence: TGTGCCAGCAGTTTATGGGAGGGCTACGAGCAGTACTTC. Translation gives CASSLWEGYEQYF.

This chain's CDR3 is CASSGGETFWGSTDTQYF. The CDR3 nucleotides read TGTGCCAGTAGTGGAGGAGAGACGTTCTGGGGTAGCACAGATACGCAGTATTTT. V gene TRBV19 combines with J gene TRBJ2-3; a weak D match, TRBD2 (5 bases). The V end was cut by 5 bases, the J end by 0 bases, with 21 bases between. The length of the CDR3 is 18 residues. Germline CDR1 and CDR2: LNHDA and SQIVND (reference sequence).

The chain employs TRBV7-8 and TRBJ2-7; D gene uncertain. The CDR3 loop spans 14 amino acids. Trimming took off 1 base at V and 1 base at J, with 8 bases between the two ends. Germline V gives CDR1 SGHVS, CDR2 FQNEAQ. For the CDR3, the DNA is TGTGCCAGCAGCTTAGATTCGCTATCCTACGAGCAGTACTTC. It translates to CASSLDSLSYEQYF.

The CDR3, as DNA: TGTGCCAGCTCACTGGGTCAGACTACCACCTACGAGCAGTACTTC. The encoded protein is CASSLGQTTTYEQYF. The chain combines TRBV18 with TRBJ2-7; D perhaps matches TRBD2 (5 bases). CDR1 KGHSH and CDR2 LQKENI come from the germline V gene. The CDR3 is made up of 15 amino acids. The ends were cut back, 4 bases at V and 2 bases at J, with 15 bases in the middle.

This sequence joins TRBV5-4 and TRBJ2-2; D perhaps matches TRBD1 (5 bases). CDR1 is SGHNT, CDR2 YYREEE, per germline (reference sequence). Trimming pared 0 bases from V and 1 base from J, leaving 7 bases between. The CDR3 sequence is 15 residues long. The CDR3, as DNA: TGTGCCAGCAGCTTGGCCGACAGGAACACCGGGGAGCTGTTTTTT. Its translation is CASSLADRNTGELFF.

The rearrangement uses TRBV10-3 and TRBJ2-5, with 11 bases that match TRBD2. J lost 5 bases, V lost 3 bases, and 11 bases had no gene match. The CDR3 covers 17 residues. Germline values: CDR1 ENHRY, CDR2 SYGVKD. CDR3 DNA sequence: TGTGCCATCAGTGACCACGGGACTAGCGGCCTCGGGGAGACCCAGTACTTC. It codes for CAISDHGTSGLGETQYF.

The chain employs TRBV12-3 or TRBV12-4 and TRBJ2-1, with 7 bases fitting TRBD2. The junction had 5 bases not matched to a gene; V was cut back by 5 bases and J by 7 bases. The CDR3 length is 13 residues. The chain's CDR3 is CASSRLAGNEQFF. The CDR3 bases are TGTGCCAGCAGTCGACTAGCAGGTAATGAGCAGTTCTTC.

The chain is built from TRBV18 and TRBJ2-7; TRBD1 matches at 7 bases. CDR1 is KGHSH and CDR2 is LQKENI in the germline V gene. The CDR3 is 16 amino acids. V trimming: 4 bases; J trimming: 2 bases; junction bases outside the gene matches: 11. This chain's CDR3 is CASSLPPTGKTYEQYF. Here the CDR3 DNA reads TGTGCCAGCTCACTACCGCCGACAGGGAAAACCTACGAGCAGTACTTC.

This clone is a singleton in its sample. The chain recombines TRBV11-3 with TRBJ2-1; a weak D match, TRBD1 (5 bases). V was clipped by 6 bases and J by 13 bases, with 16 bases between them. CDR3 length equals 12 residues. CDR1 is SGHNT and CDR2 is YENEEA in the germline V gene. The CDR3 here is CASSIGHSAQFF. The CDR3, as DNA: TGTGCCAGCAGTATAGGACATTCAGCCCAGTTCTTC.

The chain links TRBV11-2 to TRBJ1-4; D might be TRBD1 (5 bases). V lost 3 bases and J 1 base, leaving 15 bases between the germline ends. CDR1 and CDR2 (germline): SGHAT, FQNNGV. This CDR3 has 17 residues. Here the CDR3 reads CASSFRGGLGTNEKLFF. As DNA, the CDR3 is TGTGCCAGCAGCTTCCGGGGGGGACTGGGAACTAATGAAAAACTGTTTTTT.

This clone was observed once. This chain connects TRBV10-3 to TRBJ2-1, with a weak D call TRBD2 (5 bases). The V gene's germline CDR1 is ENHRY and CDR2 SYGVKD. The CDR3 has 14 amino acids. V dropped 5 bases and J dropped 3 bases, with 11 bases sitting between them. The CDR3 DNA sequence: TGTGCCATCAGTCCTTCGGCGGGCTACAATGAGCAGTTCTTC. Translating gives CAISPSAGYNEQFF.

This chain connects TRBV4-2 to TRBJ2-1, with 10 bases matching TRBD2. CDR1 is LGHNA and CDR2 is YNFKEQ in the germline V gene. V gave up 0 bases and J gave up 9 bases; unmatched junction bases: 8. The CDR3 contains 16 residues. CDR3 DNA: TGTGCCAGCAGCCAAGATGCCCCTAGCGGGAGAACTGAGCAGTTCTTC. This gives the protein CASSQDAPSGRTEQFF.

This chain connects TRBV5-5 to TRBJ1-2; TRBD1 matches at 7 bases. CDR1 and CDR2 from the germline V gene are SGHKS and YYEKEE (reference sequence). The length of the CDR3 is 13 residues. V lost 4 bases, J lost 4 bases, and 4 bases stayed unmatched. CDR3 residues: CASSRQGVYGYTF. In DNA form, the CDR3 reads TGTGCCAGCAGCCGACAGGGTGTCTATGGCTACACCTTC.

The rearrangement uses TRBV28 and TRBJ1-2, with unresolved D. The CDR3 loop spans 13 amino acids. Germline-derived CDR1 and CDR2 are MDHEN and SYDVKM. Trimming stripped 3 bases from V and 8 bases from J, with 13 bases between. The CDR3 loop is CASSLRSGRGYTF. The DNA for the CDR3 is TGTGCCAGCAGTTTGAGGTCGGGTCGGGGCTACACCTTC.

The J gene is TRBJ2-7, the V gene TRBV19, with unresolved D. Germline V gives CDR1 LNHDA, CDR2 SQIVND (reference sequence). V dropped 7 bases and J dropped 3 bases, with 19 bases sitting between them. The CDR3 consists of 15 residues. CDR3 residues: CASKQYGYELYEQYF. CDR3 coding DNA: TGTGCCAGTAAACAGTATGGGTACGAGCTCTACGAGCAGTACTTC.

This chain links TRBV5-4 with TRBJ2-2; 7 bases match TRBD1. The CDR3 runs 16 residues. Germline V gene data show CDR1 as SGHNT and CDR2 as YYREEE (reference sequence). With 4 bases clipped from V and 3 bases from J, the junction kept 9 bases outside the gene matches. CDR3: CASSVEGDSYTGELFF. The CDR3 DNA follows: TGTGCCAGCAGCGTTGAGGGGGACAGTTACACCGGGGAGCTGTTTTTT. The full variable domain, rest sourced from reference TRBV5-4 and TRBJ2-2, is ETGVTQSPTHLIKTRGQQVTLRCSSQSGHNTVSWYQQALGQGPQFIFQYYREEENGRGNFPPRFSGLQFPNYSSELNVNALELDDSALYLCASSVEGDSYTGELFFGEGSRLTVL.

The chain has TRBV4-2 and TRBJ2-7, with TRBD2 identical over 12 bases. CDR3 length: 20 residues. CDR1 and CDR2 (germline): LGHNA, YNFKEQ. Trimming removed 0 bases from V and 5 bases from J; junction bases left unmatched: 17. The chain's CDR3 is CASSQELGSGLAGGPNEQYF. The CDR3 nucleotides read TGTGCCAGCAGCCAAGAGTTAGGTTCGGGGCTAGCGGGAGGGCCTAACGAGCAGTACTTC.

The J gene is TRBJ2-1, the V gene TRBV24-1; TRBD1 might be the D (6 bases). Germline V gene data show CDR1 as KGHDR and CDR2 as SFDVKD. The germline V and J ends were trimmed by 3 bases and 8 bases, with 10 bases remaining between them. CDR3 length: 13 amino acids. The DNA for the CDR3 is TGTGCCACCAGTGATGGGGGCTTTGATGAGCAGTTCTTC. It encodes CATSDGGFDEQFF.

The genes are TRBV18 and TRBJ2-1, with D tentatively TRBD2 (5 bases). V shed 6 bases and J shed 1 base, with 16 bases lying between them. The CDR3 runs 16 residues. Looked up from germline, CDR1 is KGHSH and CDR2 is LQKENI. The DNA of the CDR3 is TGTGCCAGCTCTCCTATCTCAGCGGCTTCCTACAATGAGCAGTTCTTC. This gives the protein CASSPISAASYNEQFF.

This clone has a count of ten or more. The chain joins TRBV6-5 to TRBJ2-3; TRBD1 agrees at 7 bases. The J segment lost 3 bases and the V segment lost 6 bases, leaving 6 bases of the junction unmatched. The germline V gene encodes CDR1 MNHEY and CDR2 SVGAGI. This CDR3 spans 14 amino acids. CDR3 loop: CASSRLQGTDTQYF. The CDR3 region has the DNA TGTGCCAGCAGCCGCCTACAGGGGACAGATACGCAGTATTTT.

This rearrangement joins TRBV30 to TRBJ2-7, with D perhaps TRBD2 (6 bases). The CDR3 loop spans 16 amino acids. Germline CDR1 GTSNPN, CDR2 SVGIG (reference sequence). Trimming stripped 4 bases from V and 5 bases from J, with 24 bases between. CDR3 sequence reads: CAWNAGPGRSPHEQYF. CDR3 coding DNA: TGTGCCTGGAACGCCGGTCCGGGGAGGTCCCCCCACGAGCAGTACTTC.